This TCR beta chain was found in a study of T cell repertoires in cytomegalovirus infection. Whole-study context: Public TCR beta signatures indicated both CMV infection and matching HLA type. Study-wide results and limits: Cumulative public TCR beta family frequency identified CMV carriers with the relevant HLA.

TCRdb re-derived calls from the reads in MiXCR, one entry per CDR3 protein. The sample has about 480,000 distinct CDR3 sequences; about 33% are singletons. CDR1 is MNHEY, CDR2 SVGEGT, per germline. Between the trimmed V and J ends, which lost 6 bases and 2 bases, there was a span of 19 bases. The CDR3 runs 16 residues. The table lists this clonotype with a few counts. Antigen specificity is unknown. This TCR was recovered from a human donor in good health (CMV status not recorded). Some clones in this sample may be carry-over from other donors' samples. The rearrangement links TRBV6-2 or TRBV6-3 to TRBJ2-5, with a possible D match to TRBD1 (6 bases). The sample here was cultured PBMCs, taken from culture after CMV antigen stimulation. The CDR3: CASRGEQGRGQETQYF. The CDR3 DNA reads TGTGCCAGCAGAGGAGAACAGGGTAGGGGTCAAGAGACCCAGTACTTC.